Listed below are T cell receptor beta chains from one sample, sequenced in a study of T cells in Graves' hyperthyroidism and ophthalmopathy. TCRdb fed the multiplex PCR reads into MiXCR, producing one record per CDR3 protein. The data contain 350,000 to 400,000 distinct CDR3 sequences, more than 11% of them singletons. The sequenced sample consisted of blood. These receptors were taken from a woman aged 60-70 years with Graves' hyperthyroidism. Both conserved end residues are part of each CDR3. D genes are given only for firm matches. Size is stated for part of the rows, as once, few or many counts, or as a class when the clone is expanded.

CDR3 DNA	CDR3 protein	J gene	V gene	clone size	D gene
TGTGCCAGCAGCCAAGATCTCGAACGGGCCGGGGAGCTGTTTTTT	CASSQDLERAGELFF	TRBJ2-2	TRBV4-2	NA	NA
TGTGCCAGCAGCTTAGTTGGACAGGGCCACTACGAGCAGTACTTC	CASSLVGQGHYEQYF	TRBJ2-7	TRBV7-6	many	TRBD1
TGTGCCAGCAGTTATAGGAGGGCCAATGAGCAGTTCTTC	CASSYRRANEQFF	TRBJ2-1	TRBV6-2/TRBV6-3	many	NA
TGTGCCAGCAGCTTCCGGGTTACCGAGACCCAGTACTTC	CASSFRVTETQYF	TRBJ2-5	TRBV11-2	many	NA
TGTGCCTGGAGCCTGGGACTAGCGGGGTATAGCTCCTACAATGAGCAGTTCTTC	CAWSLGLAGYSSYNEQFF	TRBJ2-1	TRBV30	many	TRBD2
TGTGCCAGCAGGGGACTAGCGGGAGACCCCCAAGAGACCCAGTACTTC	CASRGLAGDPQETQYF	TRBJ2-5	TRBV11-2	NA	TRBD2
TGTGCCAGCAGGGCTAGCGGGAGCTCAGATACGCAGTATTTT	CASRASGSSDTQYF	TRBJ2-3	TRBV28	many	TRBD2
TGTGCCAGCTCACCCTCCCCGGCAGGGGCCAATTCACCCCTCCACTTT	CASSPSPAGANSPLHF	TRBJ1-6	TRBV18	NA	NA
TGTGCCAGCCTAGGACTTGACTCTGGGGCCAACGTCCTGACTTTC	CASLGLDSGANVLTF	TRBJ2-6	TRBV27	NA	NA
TGCGCCAGCAGCCGTAGCGGGAGCAGGGGTGAGCAGTACTTC	CASSRSGSRGEQYF	TRBJ2-7	TRBV5-1	many	TRBD2